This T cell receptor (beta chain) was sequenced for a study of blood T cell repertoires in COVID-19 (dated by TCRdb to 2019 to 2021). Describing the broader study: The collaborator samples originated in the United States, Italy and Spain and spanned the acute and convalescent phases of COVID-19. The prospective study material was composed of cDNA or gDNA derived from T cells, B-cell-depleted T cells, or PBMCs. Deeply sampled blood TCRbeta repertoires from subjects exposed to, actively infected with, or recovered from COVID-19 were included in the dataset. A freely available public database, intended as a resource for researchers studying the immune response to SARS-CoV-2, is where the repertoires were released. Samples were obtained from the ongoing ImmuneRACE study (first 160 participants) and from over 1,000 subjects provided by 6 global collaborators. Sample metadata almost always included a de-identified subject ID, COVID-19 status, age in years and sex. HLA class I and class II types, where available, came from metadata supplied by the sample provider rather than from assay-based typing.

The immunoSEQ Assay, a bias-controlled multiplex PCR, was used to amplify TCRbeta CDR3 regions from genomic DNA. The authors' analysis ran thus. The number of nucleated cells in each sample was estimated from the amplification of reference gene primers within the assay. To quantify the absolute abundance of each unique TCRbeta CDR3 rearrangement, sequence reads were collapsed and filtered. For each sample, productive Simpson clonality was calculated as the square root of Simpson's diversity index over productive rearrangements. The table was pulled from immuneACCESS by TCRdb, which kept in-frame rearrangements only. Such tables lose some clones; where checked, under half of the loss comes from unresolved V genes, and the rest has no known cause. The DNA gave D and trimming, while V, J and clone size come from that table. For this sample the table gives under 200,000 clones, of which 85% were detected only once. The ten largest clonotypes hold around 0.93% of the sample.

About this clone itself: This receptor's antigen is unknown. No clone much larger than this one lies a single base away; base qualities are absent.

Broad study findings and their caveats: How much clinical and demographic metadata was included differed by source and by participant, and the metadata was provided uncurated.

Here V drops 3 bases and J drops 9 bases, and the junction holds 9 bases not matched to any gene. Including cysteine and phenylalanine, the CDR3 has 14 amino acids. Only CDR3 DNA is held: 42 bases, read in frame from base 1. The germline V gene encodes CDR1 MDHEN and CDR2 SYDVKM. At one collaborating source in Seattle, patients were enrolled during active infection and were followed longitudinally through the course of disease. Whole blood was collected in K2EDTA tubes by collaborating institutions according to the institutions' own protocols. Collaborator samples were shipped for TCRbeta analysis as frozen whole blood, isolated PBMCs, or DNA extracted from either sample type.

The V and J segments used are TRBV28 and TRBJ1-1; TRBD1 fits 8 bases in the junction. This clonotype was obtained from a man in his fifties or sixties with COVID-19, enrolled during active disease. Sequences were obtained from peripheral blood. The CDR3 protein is CASSFPGGRRKAFF. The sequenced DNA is TGTGCCAGCAGTTTCCCAGGGGGCAGACGTAAAGCTTTCTTT. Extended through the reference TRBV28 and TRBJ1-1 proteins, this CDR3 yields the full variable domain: DVKVTQSSRYLVKRTGEKVFLECVQDMDHENMFWYRQDPGLGLRLIYFSYDVKMKEKGDIPEGYSVSREKKERFSLILESASTNQTSMYLCASSFPGGRRKAFFGQGTRLTVV.